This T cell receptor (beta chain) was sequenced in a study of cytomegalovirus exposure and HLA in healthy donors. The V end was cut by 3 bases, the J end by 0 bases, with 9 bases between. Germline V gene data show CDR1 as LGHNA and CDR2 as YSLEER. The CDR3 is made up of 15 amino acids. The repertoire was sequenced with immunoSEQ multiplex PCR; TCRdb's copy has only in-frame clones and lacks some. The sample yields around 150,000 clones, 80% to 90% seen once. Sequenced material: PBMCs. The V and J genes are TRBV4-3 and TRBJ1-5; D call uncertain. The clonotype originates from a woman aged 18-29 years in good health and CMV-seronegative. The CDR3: CASSQAVNSNQPQHF. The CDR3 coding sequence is TGCGCCAGCAGCCAGGCAGTGAATAGCAATCAGCCCCAGCATTTT.